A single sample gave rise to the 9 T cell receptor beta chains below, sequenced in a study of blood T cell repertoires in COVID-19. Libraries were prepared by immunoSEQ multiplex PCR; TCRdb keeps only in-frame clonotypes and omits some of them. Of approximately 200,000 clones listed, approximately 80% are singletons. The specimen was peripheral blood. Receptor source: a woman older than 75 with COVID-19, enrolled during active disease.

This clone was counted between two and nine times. The DNA for the CDR3 is TGTGCCAGTGCGGGGCTAGTTAACAATGAAAAACTGTTTTTT. Its protein product is CASAGLVNNEKLFF. The rearrangement joins TRBV2 to TRBJ1-4; D may be TRBD1 (5 bases). CDR3 length: 14 residues. V was cut by 9 bases and J by 5 bases, with 16 bases left in between. The germline V gene has CDR1 SNHLY and CDR2 FYNNEI.

The DNA of the CDR3 is TGTGCCAGCAGCTTAGAACGGAGCAATCAGCCCCAGCATTTT. Residues: CASSLERSNQPQHF. The chain combines TRBV11-2 with TRBJ1-5; D uncertain. This CDR3 is built from 14 residues. Trimming removed 0 bases from V and 1 base from J, with 4 bases in between. Germline assignment: CDR1 SGHAT and CDR2 FQNNGV.

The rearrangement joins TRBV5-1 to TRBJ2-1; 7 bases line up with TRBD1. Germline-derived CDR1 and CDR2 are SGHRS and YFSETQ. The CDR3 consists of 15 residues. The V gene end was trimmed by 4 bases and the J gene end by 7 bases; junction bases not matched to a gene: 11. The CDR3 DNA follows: TGCGCCAGCAGCCTGGGGGACAGTATATGGAATGAGCAGTTCTTC. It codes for CASSLGDSIWNEQFF.

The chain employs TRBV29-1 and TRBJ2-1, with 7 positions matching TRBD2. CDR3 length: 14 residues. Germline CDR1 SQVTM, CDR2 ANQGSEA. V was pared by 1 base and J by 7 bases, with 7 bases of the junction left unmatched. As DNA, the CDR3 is TGCAGCGTTGAAGTAACGGGGGGATCGAATGAGCAGTTCTTC. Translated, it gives CSVEVTGGSNEQFF.

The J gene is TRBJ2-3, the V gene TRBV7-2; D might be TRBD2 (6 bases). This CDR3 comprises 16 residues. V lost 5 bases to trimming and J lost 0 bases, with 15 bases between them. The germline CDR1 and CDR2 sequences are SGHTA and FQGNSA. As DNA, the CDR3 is TGTGCCAGCAGCCTCCCGGGGCGGGAAAGCACAGATACGCAGTATTTT. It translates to CASSLPGRESTDTQYF.

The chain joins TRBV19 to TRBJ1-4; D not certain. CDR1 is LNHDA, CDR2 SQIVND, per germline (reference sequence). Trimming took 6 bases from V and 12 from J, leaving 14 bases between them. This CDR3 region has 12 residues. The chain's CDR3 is CASSRGIKELFF. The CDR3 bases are TGTGCCAGTAGCCGAGGGATAAAGGAACTGTTTTTT.

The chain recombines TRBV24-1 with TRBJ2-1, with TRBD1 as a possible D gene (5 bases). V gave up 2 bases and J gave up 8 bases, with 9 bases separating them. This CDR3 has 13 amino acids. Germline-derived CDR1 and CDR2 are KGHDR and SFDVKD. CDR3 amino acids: CATSDSPGYEQFF. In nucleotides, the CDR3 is TGTGCCACCAGTGATTCACCAGGGTATGAGCAGTTCTTC.

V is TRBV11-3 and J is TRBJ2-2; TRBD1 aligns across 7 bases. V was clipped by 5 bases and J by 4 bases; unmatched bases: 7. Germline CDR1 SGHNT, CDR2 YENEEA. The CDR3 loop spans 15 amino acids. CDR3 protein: CASSPRQGGTGELFF. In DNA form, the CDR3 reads TGTGCCAGCAGCCCCCGACAGGGTGGCACCGGGGAGCTGTTTTTT.

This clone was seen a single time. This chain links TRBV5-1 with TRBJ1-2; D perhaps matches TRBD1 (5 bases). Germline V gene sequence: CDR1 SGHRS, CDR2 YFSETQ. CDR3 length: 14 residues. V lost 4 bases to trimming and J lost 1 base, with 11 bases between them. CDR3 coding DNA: TGCGCCAGCAGCGGGGCAGTGAATAACTATGGCTACACCTTC. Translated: CASSGAVNNYGYTF.